Described below is a single TCR beta chain sequence and its context. Its matching antigen is unknown. The data were obtained in a study of shared clonotypes between healthy human individuals. Study-wide results and limits: Estimated richness was generally greater in naive than memory subsets.

Caucasian adults residing in Nashville, Tennessee made up all the donors. Each PCR replicate from the sorted subsets contained around 200 ng DNA, which is tens of thousands of T cell genomes. Per the authors' pipeline: Filtering differed because ImmunoSEQ produced junction-only sequences that carried no quality scores. TCRdb's copy holds only in-frame clones and misses some; the assay was immunoSEQ multiplex PCR. The D gene and trimming were derived from the DNA, and the V and J assignments and clone size from that table. The sample has roughly 2.2 million clones, 80% to 95% seen once. V was pared by 4 bases and J by 8 bases, with 10 bases of the junction left unmatched. The CDR3 is 17 amino acids. The V gene's germline CDR1 is LGHNA and CDR2 YSLEER.

This TCR was recovered from a man younger than 30 in good health. Some clones in this sample may be carry-over from other donors' samples. The sequencing input was naive CD4+ T cells from PBMCs. The subset: CD45RA+ positively selected. The V gene is TRBV4-3, the J gene TRBJ2-1; 14 positions match TRBD2. CDR3 in DNA: TGCGCCAGCAGCCCCCGACTAGCGGGAGGGCCGTGGGATGAGCAGTTCTTC. Encoded protein: CASSPRLAGGPWDEQFF.